The clone carrying this T cell receptor beta chain was seen repeatedly, ten times or more. TCRdb reprocessed the 5' RACE reads via MiXCR and lists one record per CDR3 protein. The table records 65,000 to 75,000 distinct CDR3 sequences, around 10% of them present only once. The CDR3 covers 13 residues. Germline V gives CDR1 SGHRS, CDR2 YFSETQ. Trimming at V came to 4 bases and at J to 8 bases, leaving 6 bases not matched to a gene. This entry comes from a study of early T cells in non-severe SARS-CoV-2 infection. The V and J genes are TRBV5-1 and TRBJ1-1; 9 positions match TRBD1. Sequenced input: whole blood. The TCR was taken from an adult who was a healthcare worker with PCR-confirmed SARS-CoV-2 infection or an uninfected control (not recorded which). DNA for the CDR3: TGCGCCAGCAGCCCTGGACAGGGGAGCGAAGCTTTCTTT. Its protein is CASSPGQGSEAFF.